Sequencing of this T cell receptor (beta chain) was carried out in a study of cytomegalovirus exposure and HLA in healthy donors. Amplification used 60 Vbeta primers and 13 Jbeta primers. Libraries were prepared by immunoSEQ multiplex PCR; TCRdb keeps only in-frame clonotypes and omits some of them. Among some 40,000 clones listed, 53% were seen once. Turning to this clone: What it binds is not known.

Broader study findings: Cytomegalovirus-associated status was assigned to about 150 TCR beta chains.

V lost 1 base and J lost 9, with 16 bases in between. The CDR3 extends over 16 amino acids. Germline assignment: CDR1 SGHAT and CDR2 FQNNGV. The sequenced material came from PBMCs. The sequence was obtained from a woman between 35 and 50 years old in good health and CMV-seropositive. The rearrangement uses TRBV11-2 and TRBJ1-6; the D gene is possibly TRBD1 (6 bases). The CDR3 DNA reads TGTGCCAGCAGCTTAGTCGGCGGGGGAGGGGGTTCACCCCTCCACTTT. Translation gives CASSLVGGGGGSPLHF.